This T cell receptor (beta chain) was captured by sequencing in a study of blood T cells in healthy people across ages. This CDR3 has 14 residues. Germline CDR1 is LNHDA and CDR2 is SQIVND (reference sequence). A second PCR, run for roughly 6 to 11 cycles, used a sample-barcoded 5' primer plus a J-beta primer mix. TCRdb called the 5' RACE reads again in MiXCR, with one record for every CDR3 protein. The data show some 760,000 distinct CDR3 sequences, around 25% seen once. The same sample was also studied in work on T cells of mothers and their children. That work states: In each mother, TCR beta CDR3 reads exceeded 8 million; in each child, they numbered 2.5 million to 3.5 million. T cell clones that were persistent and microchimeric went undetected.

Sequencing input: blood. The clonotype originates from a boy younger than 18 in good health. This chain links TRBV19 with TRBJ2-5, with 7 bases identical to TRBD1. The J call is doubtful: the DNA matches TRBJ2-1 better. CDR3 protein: CASSMTGSGDEQFF. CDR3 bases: TGTGCCAGTAGTATGACAGGGTCCGGAGATGAGCAGTTCTTC.